The present TCR beta chain was sequenced within a study of blood T cell repertoires in COVID-19. For the study at large: Sample material is recorded as cDNA or gDNA derived from T cells, B-cell-depleted T cells, or PBMCs.

This CDR3 comprises 20 residues. Germline V gene lookup returns CDR1 LNHDA and CDR2 SQIVND (reference sequence). With V trimmed by 6 bases and J by 0 bases, 18 bases remained unmatched. Patients in Seattle were enrolled during active infection, then followed longitudinally. Repertoires were generated with immunoSEQ multiplex PCR, while TCRdb's copy carries only in-frame clones and drops some. The data contain around 160,000 clones, more than 80% of them seen just once; the ten biggest clones take up less than 2%. The chain is built from TRBV19 and TRBJ1-5, with 9 bases identical to TRBD1. The sample was peripheral blood. The receptor comes from an older woman with COVID-19, enrolled during active disease. CDR3 DNA sequence: TGTGCCAGTAGCCTCTTCCTGAGACAGGGGGACATAAATAGCAATCAGCCCCAGCATTTT. This encodes CASSLFLRQGDINSNQPQHF.